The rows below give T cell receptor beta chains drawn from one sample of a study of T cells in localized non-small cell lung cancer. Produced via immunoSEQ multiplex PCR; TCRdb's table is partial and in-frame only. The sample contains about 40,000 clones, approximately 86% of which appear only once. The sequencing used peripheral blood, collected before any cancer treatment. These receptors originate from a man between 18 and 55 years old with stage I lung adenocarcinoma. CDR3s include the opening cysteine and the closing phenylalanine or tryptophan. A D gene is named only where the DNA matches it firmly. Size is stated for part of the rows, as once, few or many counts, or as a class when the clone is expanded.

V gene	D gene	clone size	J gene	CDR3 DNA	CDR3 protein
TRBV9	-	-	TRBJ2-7	TGTGCCAGCAGCGTAGGAGGGTGGGGGGACGAGCAGTACTTC	CASSVGGWGDEQYF
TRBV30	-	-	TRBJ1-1	TGTGCCTGGAGTGTCGGGGCCATGTTGCTTCCCCACTTT	CAWSVGAMLLPHF
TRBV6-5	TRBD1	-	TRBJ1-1	TGTGCCAGCAGTCCCGACAGGGGTGGTACTGAAGCTTTCTTT	CASSPDRGGTEAFF
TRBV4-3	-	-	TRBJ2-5	TGCGCCAGCAGCCAGGGGACGAAAGAGACCCAGTACTTC	CASSQGTKETQYF
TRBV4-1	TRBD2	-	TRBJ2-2	TGCGCCAGCAGCCAAGGACGGACTAGCGGGGGGGCGAACACCGGGGAGCTGTTTTTT	CASSQGRTSGGANTGELFF
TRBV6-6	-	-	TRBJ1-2	TGTGCCAGCAGTTACCAAAACAATAACTATGGCTACACCTTC	CASSYQNNNYGYTF
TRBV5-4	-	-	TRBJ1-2	TGTGCCAGCAGCTTAGGACAGACCTCTCCCTATGGCTACACCTTC	CASSLGQTSPYGYTF
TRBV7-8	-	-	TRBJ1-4	TGTGCCAGCAGCCCATCGGGGTTAAATGAAAAACTGTTTTTT	CASSPSGLNEKLFF
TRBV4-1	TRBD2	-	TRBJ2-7	TGCGCCAGCAGCCAAGGCGATAGGAGCGGGGGGTACGAGCAGTACTTC	CASSQGDRSGGYEQYF
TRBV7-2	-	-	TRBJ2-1	TGTGCCAGCAGCTTAGACAAATGGGAAGGGCAGTTCTTC	CASSLDKWEGQFF
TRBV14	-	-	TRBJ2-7	TGTGCCAGCAGCCAAGGCAGGTTGGCCTCCTACGAGCAGTACTTC	CASSQGRLASYEQYF
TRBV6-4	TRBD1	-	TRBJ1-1	TGTGCCAGCACCCAGGACAGGGCAAGCACTGAAGCTTTCTTT	CASTQDRASTEAFF
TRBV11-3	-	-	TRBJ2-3	TGTGCCAGCAGCTTAGAGGTCGCATCCACAGATACGCAGTATTTT	CASSLEVASTDTQYF
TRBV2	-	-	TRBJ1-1	TGTGCCAGCGGTGGACGTACTGAAGCTTTCTTT	CASGGRTEAFF
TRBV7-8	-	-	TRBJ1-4	TGTGCCAGCAGCCGCCCCACTAATGAAAAACTGTTTTTT	CASSRPTNEKLFF
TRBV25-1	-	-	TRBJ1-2	TGTGCCAGCAGTGAGACTGGGGACGCACAAGGCTACACCTTC	CASSETGDAQGYTF
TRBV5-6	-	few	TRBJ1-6	TGTGCCAGCAGCCCGGGACAAGGAAGACTTGGTTCACCCCTCCACTTT	CASSPGQGRLGSPLHF
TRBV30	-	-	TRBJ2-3	TGTGCCTGGAATCGTCGAGGGGGAAGGGGAGATACGCAGTATTTT	CAWNRRGGRGDTQYF
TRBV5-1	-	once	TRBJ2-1	TGCGCCAGCAGCGGGGGACTGGAGGTACATGAGCAGTTCTTC	CASSGGLEVHEQFF
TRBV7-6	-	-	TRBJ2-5	TGTGCCAGCAGCTCGATCGACTGGGACCTCAGAGCGGAGACCCAGTACTTC	CASSSIDWDLRAETQYF
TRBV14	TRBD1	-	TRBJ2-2	TGTGCCAGCAGCCCTACGGACAGGAGGACCGGGGAGCTGTTTTTT	CASSPTDRRTGELFF
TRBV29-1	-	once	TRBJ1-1	TGCAGCGTGAGCGGTCCGATGAACACTGAAGCTTTCTTT	CSVSGPMNTEAFF
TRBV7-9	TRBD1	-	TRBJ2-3	TGTGCCAGCAGCTACCGGACAGGGGGGACAGATACGCAGTATTTT	CASSYRTGGTDTQYF
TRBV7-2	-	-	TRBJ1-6	TGTGCCAGCAGCTCGGGAAGTGGGTCTTCACCCCTCCACTTT	CASSSGSGSSPLHF
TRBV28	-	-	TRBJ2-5	TGTGCCAGCAGTTTAAGGGGCCAAGAGACCCAGTACTTC	CASSLRGQETQYF
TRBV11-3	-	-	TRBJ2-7	TGTGCCAGCAGCTTAGGTGGCGAAAACTACGAGCAGTACTTC	CASSLGGENYEQYF
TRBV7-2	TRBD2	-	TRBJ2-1	TGTGCCAGCAGCTTATTAGGCGGGGGGTACAATGAGCAGTTCTTC	CASSLLGGGYNEQFF
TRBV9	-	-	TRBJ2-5	TGTGCCAGCAGCGCCTCACAGGGACTCGGGGAGACCCAGTACTTC	CASSASQGLGETQYF
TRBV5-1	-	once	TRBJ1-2	TGCGCCAGCAGCTTGGAGTCAAGACCCTATGGCTACACCTTC	CASSLESRPYGYTF
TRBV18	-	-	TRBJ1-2	TGTGCCAGCTCCAAGGAGTCGGGGGACTATGGCTACACCTTC	CASSKESGDYGYTF
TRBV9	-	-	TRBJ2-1	TGTGCCAGCAGCGACCCAGGGGCCTACAATGAGCAGTTCTTC	CASSDPGAYNEQFF
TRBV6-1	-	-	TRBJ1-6	TGTGCCAGCAGTGGGCCAGGGATTAATTCACCCCTCCACTTT	CASSGPGINSPLHF
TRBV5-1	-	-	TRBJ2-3	TGCGCCAGCAGCGGCGGGGGACAGTTCAACACGCAGTATTTT	CASSGGGQFNTQYF
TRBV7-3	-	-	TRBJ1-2	TGTGCCAGCAGCTTAAAGACAGACGGCTACACCTTC	CASSLKTDGYTF
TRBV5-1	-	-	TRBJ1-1	TGCGCCAGCAGCTTACAGGGAACGGACACTGAAGCTTTCTTT	CASSLQGTDTEAFF
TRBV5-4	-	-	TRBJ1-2	TGTGCCAGCAGCTCCCCGGGTCTCAACTATGGCTACACCTTC	CASSSPGLNYGYTF
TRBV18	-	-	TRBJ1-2	TGTGCCAGCTCACCAGGGGTACAGGGAAACTATGGCTACACCTTC	CASSPGVQGNYGYTF
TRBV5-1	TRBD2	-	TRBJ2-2	TGCGCCAGCACCGCGACTAGCTCGAACACCGGGGAGCTGTTTTTT	CASTATSSNTGELFF
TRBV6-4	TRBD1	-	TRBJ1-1	TGTGCCAGCAGTAGAGACAGGGGGGATGAAGCTTTCTTT	CASSRDRGDEAFF
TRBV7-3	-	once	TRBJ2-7	TGTGCCAGCAGCTTGGGTAGCGGTCCCTACGAGCAGTACTTC	CASSLGSGPYEQYF
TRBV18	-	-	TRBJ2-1	TGTGCCAGCTCAGCGAGCTGGAAAGTTGGCAATGAGCAGTTCTTC	CASSASWKVGNEQFF
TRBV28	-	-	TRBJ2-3	TGTGCCAGCAGTTCAACATCAGATACGCAGTATTTT	CASSSTSDTQYF
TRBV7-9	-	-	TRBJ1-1	TGTGCCAGCAGCTTGGCAGCGATAGGGAACACTGAAGCTTTCTTT	CASSLAAIGNTEAFF
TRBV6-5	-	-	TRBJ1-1	TGTGCCGCCAGCGGCAGCGCCGGGCAAACTGAAGCTTTCTTT	CAASGSAGQTEAFF
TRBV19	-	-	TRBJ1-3	TGTGCCAGCTTTAAAATGGGTACTGGAAACACCATATATTTT	CASFKMGTGNTIYF